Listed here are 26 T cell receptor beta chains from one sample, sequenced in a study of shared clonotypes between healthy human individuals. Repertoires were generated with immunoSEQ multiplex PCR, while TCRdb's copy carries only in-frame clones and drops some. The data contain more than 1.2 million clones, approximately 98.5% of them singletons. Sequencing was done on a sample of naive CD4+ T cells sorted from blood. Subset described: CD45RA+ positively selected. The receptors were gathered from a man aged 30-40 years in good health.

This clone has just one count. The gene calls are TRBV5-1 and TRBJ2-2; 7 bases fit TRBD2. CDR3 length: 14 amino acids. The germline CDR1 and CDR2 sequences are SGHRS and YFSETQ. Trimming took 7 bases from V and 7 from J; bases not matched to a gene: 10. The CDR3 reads CASRAREPVGELFF. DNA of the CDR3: TGCGCCAGCCGCGCGCGGGAGCCTGTCGGGGAGCTGTTTTTT.

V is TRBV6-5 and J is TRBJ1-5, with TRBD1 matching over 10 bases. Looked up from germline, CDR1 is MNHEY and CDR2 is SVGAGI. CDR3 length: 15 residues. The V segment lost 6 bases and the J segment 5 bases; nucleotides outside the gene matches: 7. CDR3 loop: CASRPETGGHQPQHF. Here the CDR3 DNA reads TGTGCCAGCAGGCCCGAGACAGGGGGCCATCAGCCCCAGCATTTT.

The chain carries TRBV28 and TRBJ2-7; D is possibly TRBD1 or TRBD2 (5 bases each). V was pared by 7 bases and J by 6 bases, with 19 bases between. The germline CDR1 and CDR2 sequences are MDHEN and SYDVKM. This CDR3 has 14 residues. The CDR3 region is CASKRGMGRGEQYF. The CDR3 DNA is TGTGCCAGCAAGAGGGGTATGGGAAGGGGCGAGCAGTACTTC.

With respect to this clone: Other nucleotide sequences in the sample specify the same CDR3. This CDR3 is CASSSPDSTDTQYF. CDR3 nucleotides: TGCGCCAGCAGCTCTCCAGACAGCACAGATACGCAGTATTTT. The chain couples TRBV5-1 to TRBJ2-3, with D hard to call. The germline V gene has CDR1 SGHRS and CDR2 YFSETQ. V lost 3 bases and J 0 bases, leaving 8 bases between the germline ends. CDR3 size: 14 residues.

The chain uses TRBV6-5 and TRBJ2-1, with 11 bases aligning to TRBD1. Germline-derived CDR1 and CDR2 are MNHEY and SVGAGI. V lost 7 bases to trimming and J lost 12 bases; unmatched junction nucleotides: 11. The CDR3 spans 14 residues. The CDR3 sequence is CASTGTGGDFRQFF. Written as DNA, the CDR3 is TGTGCCAGCACGGGGACAGGGGGGGATTTCAGGCAGTTCTTC.

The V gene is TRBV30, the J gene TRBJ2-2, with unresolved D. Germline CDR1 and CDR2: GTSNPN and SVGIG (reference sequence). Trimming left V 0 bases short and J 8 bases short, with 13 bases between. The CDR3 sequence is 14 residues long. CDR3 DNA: TGTGCCTGGAGTGTATGGTTGACCGGGGGGGAGCTGTTTTTT. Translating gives CAWSVWLTGGELFF.

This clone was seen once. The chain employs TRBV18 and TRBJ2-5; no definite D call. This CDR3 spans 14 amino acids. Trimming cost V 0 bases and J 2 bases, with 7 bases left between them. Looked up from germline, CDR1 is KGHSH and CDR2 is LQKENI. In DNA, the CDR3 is TGTGCCAGCTCACCACCAACAGCACAAGAGACCCAGTACTTC. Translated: CASSPPTAQETQYF. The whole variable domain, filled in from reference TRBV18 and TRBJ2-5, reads NAGVMQNPRHLVRRRGQEARLRCSPMKGHSHVYWYRQLPEEGLKFMVYLQKENIIDESGMPKERFSAEFPKEGPSILRIQQVVRGDSAAYFCASSPPTAQETQYFGPGTRLLVL.

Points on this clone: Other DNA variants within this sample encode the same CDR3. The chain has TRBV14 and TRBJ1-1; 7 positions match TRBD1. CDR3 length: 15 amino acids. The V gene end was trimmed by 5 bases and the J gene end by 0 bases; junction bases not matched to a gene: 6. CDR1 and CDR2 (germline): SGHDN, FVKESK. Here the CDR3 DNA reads TGTGCCAGCAGCTTACGGACAGGTATGAACACTGAAGCTTTCTTT. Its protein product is CASSLRTGMNTEAFF.

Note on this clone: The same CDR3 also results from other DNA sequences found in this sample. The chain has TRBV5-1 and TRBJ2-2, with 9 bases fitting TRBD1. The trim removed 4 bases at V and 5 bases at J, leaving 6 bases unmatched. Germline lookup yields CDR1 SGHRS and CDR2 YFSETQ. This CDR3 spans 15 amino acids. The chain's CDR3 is CASSIGQGRTGELFF. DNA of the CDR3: TGCGCCAGCAGCATCGGACAGGGGCGAACCGGGGAGCTGTTTTTT.

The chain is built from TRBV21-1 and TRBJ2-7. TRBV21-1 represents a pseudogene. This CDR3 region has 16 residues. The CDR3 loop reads CASSKAGKCSPYEQYF. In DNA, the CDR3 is TGTGCCAGCAGCAAAGCCGGAAAGTGCAGTCCCTACGAGCAGTACTTC.

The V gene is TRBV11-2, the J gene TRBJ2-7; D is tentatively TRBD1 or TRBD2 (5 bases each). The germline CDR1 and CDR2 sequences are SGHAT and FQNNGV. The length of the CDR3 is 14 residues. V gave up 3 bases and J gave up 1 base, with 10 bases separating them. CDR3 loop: CASSLGWGSYEQYF. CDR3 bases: TGTGCCAGCAGCTTGGGATGGGGGTCCTACGAGCAGTACTTC. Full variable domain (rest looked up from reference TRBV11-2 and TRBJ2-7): EAGVAQSPRYKIIEKRQSVAFWCNPISGHATLYWYQQILGQGPKLLIQFQNNGVVDDSQLPKDRFSAERLKGVDSTLKIQPAKLEDSAVYLCASSLGWGSYEQYFGPGTRLTVT.

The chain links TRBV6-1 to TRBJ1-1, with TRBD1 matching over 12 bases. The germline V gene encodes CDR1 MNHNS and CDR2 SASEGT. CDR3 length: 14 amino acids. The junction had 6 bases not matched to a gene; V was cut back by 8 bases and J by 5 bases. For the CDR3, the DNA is TGTGCCAGCGGGTGGGGACAGGGGGCGACTGAAGCTTTCTTT. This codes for CASGWGQGATEAFF.

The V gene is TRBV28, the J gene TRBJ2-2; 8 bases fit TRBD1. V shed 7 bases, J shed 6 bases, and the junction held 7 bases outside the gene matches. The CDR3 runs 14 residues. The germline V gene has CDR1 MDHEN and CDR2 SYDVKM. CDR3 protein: CASIRTGLAGELFF. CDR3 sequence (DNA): TGTGCCAGCATTAGGACAGGGTTAGCCGGGGAGCTGTTTTTT.

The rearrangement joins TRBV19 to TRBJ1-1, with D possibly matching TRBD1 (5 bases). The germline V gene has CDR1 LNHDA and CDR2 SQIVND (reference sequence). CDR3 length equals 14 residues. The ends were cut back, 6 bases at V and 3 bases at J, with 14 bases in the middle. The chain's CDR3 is CASSQRGPDTEAFF. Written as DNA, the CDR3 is TGTGCCAGTAGCCAAAGGGGCCCAGACACTGAAGCTTTCTTT.

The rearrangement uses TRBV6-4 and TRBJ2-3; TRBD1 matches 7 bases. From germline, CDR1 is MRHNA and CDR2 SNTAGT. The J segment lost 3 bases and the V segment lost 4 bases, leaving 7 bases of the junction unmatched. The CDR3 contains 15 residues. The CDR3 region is CASSGTGRGTDTQYF. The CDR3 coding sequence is TGTGCCAGCAGTGGGACAGGACGGGGTACAGATACGCAGTATTTT.

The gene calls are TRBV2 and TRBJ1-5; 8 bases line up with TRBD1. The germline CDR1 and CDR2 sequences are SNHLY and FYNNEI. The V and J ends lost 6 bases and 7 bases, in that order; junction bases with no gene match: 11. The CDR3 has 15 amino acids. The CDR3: CASRLQTGELQPQHF. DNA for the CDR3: TGTGCCAGCAGGCTACAGACAGGGGAACTGCAGCCCCAGCATTTT.

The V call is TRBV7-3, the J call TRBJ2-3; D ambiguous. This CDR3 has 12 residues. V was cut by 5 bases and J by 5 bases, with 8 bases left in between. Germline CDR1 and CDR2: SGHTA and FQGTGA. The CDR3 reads CASSPNIDTQYF. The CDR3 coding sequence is TGTGCCAGCAGCCCCAACATAGATACGCAGTATTTT.

Here the CDR3 reads CASSLRREVGNEQFF. CDR3 bases: TGTGCCAGCAGTTTACGGCGGGAGGTGGGAAATGAGCAGTTCTTC. This rearrangement joins TRBV6-6 to TRBJ2-1; 8 bases fit TRBD2. This CDR3 has 15 amino acids. Germline V gene sequence: CDR1 MNHNY, CDR2 SVGAGI (reference sequence). Losses at the gene ends were 4 bases for V and 7 bases for J; bases not matched to a gene: 9.

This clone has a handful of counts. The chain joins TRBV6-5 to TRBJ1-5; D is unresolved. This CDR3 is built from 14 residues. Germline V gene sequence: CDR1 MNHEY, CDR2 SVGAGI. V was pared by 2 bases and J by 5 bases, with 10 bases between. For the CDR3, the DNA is TGTGCCAGCAGTTACACACATCAAGATCAGCCCCAGCATTTT. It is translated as CASSYTHQDQPQHF.

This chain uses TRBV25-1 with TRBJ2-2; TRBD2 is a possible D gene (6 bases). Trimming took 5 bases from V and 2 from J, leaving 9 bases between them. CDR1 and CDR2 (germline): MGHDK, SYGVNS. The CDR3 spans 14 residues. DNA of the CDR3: TGTGCCAGCAGTCCAGCGGGTAACACCGGGGAGCTGTTTTTT. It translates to CASSPAGNTGELFF.

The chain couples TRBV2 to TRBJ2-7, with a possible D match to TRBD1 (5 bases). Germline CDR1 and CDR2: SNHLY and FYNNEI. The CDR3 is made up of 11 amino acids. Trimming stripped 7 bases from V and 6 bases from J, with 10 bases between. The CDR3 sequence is CASKQAAEQYF. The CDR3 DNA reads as TGTGCCAGCAAACAGGCGGCCGAGCAGTACTTC.

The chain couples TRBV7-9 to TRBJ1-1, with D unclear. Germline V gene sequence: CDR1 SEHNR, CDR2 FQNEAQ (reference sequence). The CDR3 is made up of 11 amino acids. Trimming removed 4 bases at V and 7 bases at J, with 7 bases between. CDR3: CASSSADEAFF. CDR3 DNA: TGTGCCAGCAGCTCGGCGGATGAAGCTTTCTTT.

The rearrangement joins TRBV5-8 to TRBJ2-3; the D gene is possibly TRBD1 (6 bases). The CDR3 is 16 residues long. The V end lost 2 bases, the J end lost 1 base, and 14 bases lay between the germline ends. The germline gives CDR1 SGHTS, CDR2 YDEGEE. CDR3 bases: TGTGCCAGCAGCTTAATCAGGGGTCGCGGCACAGATACGCAGTATTTT. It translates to CASSLIRGRGTDTQYF.

This CDR3 is CASSATGYSTDTQYF. The DNA for the CDR3 is TGTGCCAGCAGCGCCACAGGGTACAGCACAGATACGCAGTATTTT. The chain recombines TRBV9 with TRBJ2-3, with D possibly being TRBD1 (6 bases). Germline V gene data show CDR1 as SGDLS and CDR2 as YYNGEE. This CDR3 is 15 amino acids long. Trimming shortened V by 3 bases and J by 0 bases, and 11 bases separated the two germline ends.

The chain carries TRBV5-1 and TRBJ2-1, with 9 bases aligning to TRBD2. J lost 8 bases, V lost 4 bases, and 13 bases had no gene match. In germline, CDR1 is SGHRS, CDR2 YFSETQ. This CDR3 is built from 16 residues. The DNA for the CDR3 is TGCGCCAGCAGCCGCGACCCTAGCGGGATAACCGATGAGCAGTTCTTC. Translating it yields CASSRDPSGITDEQFF.

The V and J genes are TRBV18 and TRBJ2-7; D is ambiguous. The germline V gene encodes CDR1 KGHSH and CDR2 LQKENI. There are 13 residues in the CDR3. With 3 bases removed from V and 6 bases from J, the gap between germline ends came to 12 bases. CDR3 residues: CASSPKQSSEQYF. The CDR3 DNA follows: TGTGCCAGCTCACCCAAACAGTCATCCGAGCAGTACTTC.